This T cell receptor (beta chain) was identified during a study of vaccination and CD4 T cells after COVID-19. Study summary: Six males and four females constituted the convalescent cohort, two of whom were Hispanic.

A remark on this clonotype: Its antigen is still unknown.

CD4+ T cells that had been cultured provided DNA sequenced with the Oncomine TCR Beta short-read assay. TCRdb used MiXCR to reprocess the PCR reads, holding one entry per CDR3 protein. Among 21,000 or so distinct CDR3 sequences, about 59% were seen once, and the ten largest hold about 6.5%. Treatment denoted: roughly nine-day PBMC culture with coronavirus spike peptide pools or control peptides (ViraFEST assay). Before TCRs were sequenced, ViraFEST expanded antigen-specific T cells with peptide pools. Sequenced: CD4+ T cells from blood, cultured in vitro. This clonotype was sampled from a human donor who had recovered from COVID-19.

The CDR3 DNA reads as TGTGCCAGCAGCCTCGGGGGGGGCGTCCGTCCTGAAGCTTTCTTT. Protein sequence: CASSLGGGVRPEAFF. V usage is TRBV28 and J usage is TRBJ1-1; a possible D gene is TRBD1 (6 bases). V was cut by 6 bases and J by 6 bases, with 20 bases left in between. From germline, CDR1 is MDHEN and CDR2 SYDVKM. The CDR3 consists of 15 residues.